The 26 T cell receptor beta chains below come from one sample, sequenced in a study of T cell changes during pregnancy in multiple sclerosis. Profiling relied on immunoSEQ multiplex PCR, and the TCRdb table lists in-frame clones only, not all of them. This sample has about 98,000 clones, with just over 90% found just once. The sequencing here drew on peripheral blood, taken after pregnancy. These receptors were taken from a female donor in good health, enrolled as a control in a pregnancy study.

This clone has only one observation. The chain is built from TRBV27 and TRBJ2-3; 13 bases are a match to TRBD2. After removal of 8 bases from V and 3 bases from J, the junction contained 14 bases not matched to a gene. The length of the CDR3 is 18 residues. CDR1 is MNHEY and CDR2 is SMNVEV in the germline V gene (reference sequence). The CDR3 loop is CASRRAGTSGISTDTQYF. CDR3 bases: TGTGCCAGCCGCAGGGCGGGGACTAGCGGGATCTCAACAGATACGCAGTATTTT.

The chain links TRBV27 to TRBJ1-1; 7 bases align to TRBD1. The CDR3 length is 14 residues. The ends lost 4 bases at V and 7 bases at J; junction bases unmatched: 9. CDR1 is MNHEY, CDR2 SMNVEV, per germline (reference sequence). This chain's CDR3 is CASSSFSGQDEAFF. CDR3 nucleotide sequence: TGTGCCAGCAGTTCATTCTCTGGACAGGATGAAGCTTTCTTT.

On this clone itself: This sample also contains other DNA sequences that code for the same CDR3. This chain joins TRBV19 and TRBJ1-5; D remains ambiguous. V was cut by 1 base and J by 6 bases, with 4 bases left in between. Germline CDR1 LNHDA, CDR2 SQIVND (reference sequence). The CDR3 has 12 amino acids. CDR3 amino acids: CASSIGGQPQHF. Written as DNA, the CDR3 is TGTGCCAGTAGTATAGGCGGTCAGCCCCAGCATTTT.

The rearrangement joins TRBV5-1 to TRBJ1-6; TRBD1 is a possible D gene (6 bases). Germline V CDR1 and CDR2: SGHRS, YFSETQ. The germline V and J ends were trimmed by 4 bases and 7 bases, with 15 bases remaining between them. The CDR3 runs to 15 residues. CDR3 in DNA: TGCGCCAGCAGCCCCGGGACACAAAAAAATTCACCCCTCCACTTT. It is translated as CASSPGTQKNSPLHF.

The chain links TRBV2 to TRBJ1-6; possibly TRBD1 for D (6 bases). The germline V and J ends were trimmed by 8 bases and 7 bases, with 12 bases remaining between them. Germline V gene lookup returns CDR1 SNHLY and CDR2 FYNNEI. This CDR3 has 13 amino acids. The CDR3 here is CASDRTINSPLHF. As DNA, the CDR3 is TGTGCCAGCGACAGGACAATAAATTCACCCCTCCACTTT.

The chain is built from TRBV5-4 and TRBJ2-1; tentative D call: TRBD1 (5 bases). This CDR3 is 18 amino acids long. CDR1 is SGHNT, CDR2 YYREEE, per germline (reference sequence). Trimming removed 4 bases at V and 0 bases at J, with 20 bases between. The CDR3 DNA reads TGTGCCAGCAGCCCGGGTGGGGCCAGCAGGAGCTCCTACAATGAGCAGTTCTTC. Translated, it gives CASSPGGASRSSYNEQFF.

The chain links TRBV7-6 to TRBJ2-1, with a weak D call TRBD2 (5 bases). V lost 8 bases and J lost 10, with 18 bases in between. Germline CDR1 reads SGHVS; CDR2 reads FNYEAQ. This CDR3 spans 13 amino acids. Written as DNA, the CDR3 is TGTGCCAGCTGCCTCGGTGAGGGATTCGAGCAGTTCTTC. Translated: CASCLGEGFEQFF.

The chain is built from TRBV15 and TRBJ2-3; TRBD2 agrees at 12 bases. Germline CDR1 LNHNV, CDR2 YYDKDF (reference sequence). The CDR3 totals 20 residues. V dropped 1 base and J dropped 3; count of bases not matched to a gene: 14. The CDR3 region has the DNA TGTGCCACCAGCAGAGGACGGAGACTAGCGGGAGCCAGGCTGACAGATACGCAGTATTTT. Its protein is CATSRGRRLAGARLTDTQYF. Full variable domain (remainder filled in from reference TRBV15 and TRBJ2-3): DAMVIQNPRYQVTQFGKPVTLSCSQTLNHNVMYWYQQKSSQAPKLLFHYYDKDFNNEADTPDNFQSRRPNTSFCFLDIRSPGLGDTAMYLCATSRGRRLAGARLTDTQYFGPGTRLTVL.

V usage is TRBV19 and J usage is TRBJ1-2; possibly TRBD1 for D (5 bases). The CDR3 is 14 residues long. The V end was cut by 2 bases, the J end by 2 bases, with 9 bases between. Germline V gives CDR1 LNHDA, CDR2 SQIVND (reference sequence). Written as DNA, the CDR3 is TGTGCCAGTAGTATATTGTCAGGGAACTATGGCTACACCTTC. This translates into CASSILSGNYGYTF. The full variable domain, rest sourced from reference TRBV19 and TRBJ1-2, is DGGITQSPKYLFRKEGQNVTLSCEQNLNHDAMYWYRQDPGQGLRLIYYSQIVNDFQKGDIAEGYSVSREKKESFPLTVTSAQKNPTAFYLCASSILSGNYGYTFGSGTRLTVV.

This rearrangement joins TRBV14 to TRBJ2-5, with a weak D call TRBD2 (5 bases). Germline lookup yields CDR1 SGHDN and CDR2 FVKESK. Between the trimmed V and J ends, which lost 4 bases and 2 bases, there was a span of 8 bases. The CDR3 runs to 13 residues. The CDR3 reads CASSPRLQETQYF. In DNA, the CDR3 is TGTGCCAGCAGCCCCCGACTACAAGAGACCCAGTACTTC.

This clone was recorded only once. Here the CDR3 reads CASSQGGQALQFF. DNA of the CDR3: TGCGCCAGCAGCCAAGGGGGACAGGCCCTTCAGTTCTTC. The chain uses TRBV4-1 and TRBJ2-1, with 8 nucleotides matching TRBD1. There are 13 residues in the CDR3. Germline V gene lookup returns CDR1 MGHRA and CDR2 YSYEKL. J was trimmed by 13 bases and V by 1 base; bases with no gene match: 6.

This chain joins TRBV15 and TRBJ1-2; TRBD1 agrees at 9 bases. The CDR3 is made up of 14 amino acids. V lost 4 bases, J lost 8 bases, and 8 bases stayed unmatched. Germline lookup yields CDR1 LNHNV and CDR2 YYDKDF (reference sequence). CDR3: CATSTRDRDGGYTF. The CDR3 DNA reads TGTGCCACCAGCACCAGGGACAGGGACGGCGGCTACACCTTC.

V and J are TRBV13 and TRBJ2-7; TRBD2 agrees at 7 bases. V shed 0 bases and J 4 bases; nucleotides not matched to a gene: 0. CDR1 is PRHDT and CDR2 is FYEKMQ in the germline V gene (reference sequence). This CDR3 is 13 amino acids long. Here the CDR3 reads CASSLGLAYEQYF. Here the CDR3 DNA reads TGTGCCAGCAGCTTAGGACTAGCGTACGAGCAGTACTTC.

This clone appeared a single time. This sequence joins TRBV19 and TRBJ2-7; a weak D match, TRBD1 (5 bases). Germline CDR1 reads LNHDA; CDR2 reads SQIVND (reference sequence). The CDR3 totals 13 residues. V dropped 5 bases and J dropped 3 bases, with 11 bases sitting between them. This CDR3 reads CASSLGQSYEQYF. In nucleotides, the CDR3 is TGTGCCAGTAGTCTCGGACAAAGCTACGAGCAGTACTTC.

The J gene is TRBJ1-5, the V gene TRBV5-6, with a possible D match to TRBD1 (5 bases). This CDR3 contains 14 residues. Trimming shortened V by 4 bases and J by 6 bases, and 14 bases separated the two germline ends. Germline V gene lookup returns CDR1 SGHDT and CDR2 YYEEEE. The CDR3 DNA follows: TGTGCCAGCAGCCCCGGGGGGGAAGGTCAGCCCCAGCATTTT. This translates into CASSPGGEGQPQHF. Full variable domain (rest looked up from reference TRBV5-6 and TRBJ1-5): DAGVTQSPTHLIKTRGQQVTLRCSPKSGHDTVSWYQQALGQGPQFIFQYYEEEERQRGNFPDRFSGHQFPNYSSELNVNALLLGDSALYLCASSPGGEGQPQHFGDGTRLSIL.

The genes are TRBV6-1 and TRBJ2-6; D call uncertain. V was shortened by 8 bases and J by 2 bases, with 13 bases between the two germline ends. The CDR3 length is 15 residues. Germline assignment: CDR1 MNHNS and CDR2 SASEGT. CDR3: CASLQTATGANVLTF. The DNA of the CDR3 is TGTGCCAGCCTACAAACAGCTACTGGGGCCAACGTCCTGACTTTC.

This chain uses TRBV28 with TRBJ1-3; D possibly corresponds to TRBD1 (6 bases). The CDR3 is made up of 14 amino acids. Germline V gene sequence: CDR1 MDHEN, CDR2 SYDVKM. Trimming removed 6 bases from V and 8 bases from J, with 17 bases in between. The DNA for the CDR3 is TGTGCCAGCAGCCAAGGGGGATTTGGTGACACCATATATTTT. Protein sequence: CASSQGGFGDTIYF.

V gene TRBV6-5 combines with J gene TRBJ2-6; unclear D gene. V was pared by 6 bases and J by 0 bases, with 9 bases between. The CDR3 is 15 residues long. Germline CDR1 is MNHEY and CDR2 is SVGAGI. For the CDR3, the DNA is TGTGCCAGCAGAACAATATCCTCTGGGGCCAACGTCCTGACTTTC. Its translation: CASRTISSGANVLTF.

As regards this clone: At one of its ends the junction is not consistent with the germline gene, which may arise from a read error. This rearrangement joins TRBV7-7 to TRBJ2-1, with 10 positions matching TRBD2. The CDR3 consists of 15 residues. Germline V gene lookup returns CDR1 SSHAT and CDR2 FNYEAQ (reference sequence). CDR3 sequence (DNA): TGTGCTAGCAGCGAAGCGGGGGGGACCTACAATGAGCAGTTCTTC. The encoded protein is CASSEAGGTYNEQFF. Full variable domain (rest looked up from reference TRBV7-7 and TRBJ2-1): GAGVSQSPRYKVTKRGQDVTLRCDPISSHATLYWYQQALGQGPEFLTYFNYEAQPDKSGLPSDRFSAERPEGSISTLTIQRTEQRDSAMYRCASSEAGGTYNEQFFGPGTRLTVL.

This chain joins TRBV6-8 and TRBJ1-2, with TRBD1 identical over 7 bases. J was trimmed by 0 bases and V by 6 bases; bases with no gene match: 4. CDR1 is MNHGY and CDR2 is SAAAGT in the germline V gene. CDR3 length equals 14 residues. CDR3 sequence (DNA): TGTGCCAGCAGGAAAGACAGGGCTAACTATGGCTACACCTTC. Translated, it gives CASRKDRANYGYTF.

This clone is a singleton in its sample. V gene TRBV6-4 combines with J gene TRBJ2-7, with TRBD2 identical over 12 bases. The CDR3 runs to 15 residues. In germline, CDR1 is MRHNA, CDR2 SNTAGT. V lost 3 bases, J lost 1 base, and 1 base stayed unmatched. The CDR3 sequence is CASSETSGGSYEQYF. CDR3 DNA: TGTGCCAGCAGTGAAACTAGCGGGGGGTCCTACGAGCAGTACTTC.

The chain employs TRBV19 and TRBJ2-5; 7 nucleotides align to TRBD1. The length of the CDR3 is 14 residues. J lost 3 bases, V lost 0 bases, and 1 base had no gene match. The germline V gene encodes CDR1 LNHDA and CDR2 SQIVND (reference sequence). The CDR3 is CASSIDTGEETQYF. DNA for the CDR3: TGTGCCAGTAGTATAGATACAGGGGAAGAGACCCAGTACTTC. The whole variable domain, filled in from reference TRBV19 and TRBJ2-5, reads DGGITQSPKYLFRKEGQNVTLSCEQNLNHDAMYWYRQDPGQGLRLIYYSQIVNDFQKGDIAEGYSVSREKKESFPLTVTSAQKNPTAFYLCASSIDTGEETQYFGPGTRLLVL.

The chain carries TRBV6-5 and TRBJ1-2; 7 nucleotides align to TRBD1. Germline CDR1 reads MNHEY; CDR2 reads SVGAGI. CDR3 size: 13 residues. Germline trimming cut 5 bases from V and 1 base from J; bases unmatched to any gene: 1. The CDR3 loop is CASSDRDNYGYTF. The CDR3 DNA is TGTGCCAGCAGTGACAGGGATAACTATGGCTACACCTTC.

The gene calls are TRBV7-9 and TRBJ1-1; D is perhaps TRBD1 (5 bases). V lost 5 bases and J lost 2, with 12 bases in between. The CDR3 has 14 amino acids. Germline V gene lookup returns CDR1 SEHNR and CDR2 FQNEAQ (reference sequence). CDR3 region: CASSVDSGNTEAFF. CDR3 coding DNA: TGTGCCAGCAGCGTTGACAGTGGTAACACTGAAGCTTTCTTT.

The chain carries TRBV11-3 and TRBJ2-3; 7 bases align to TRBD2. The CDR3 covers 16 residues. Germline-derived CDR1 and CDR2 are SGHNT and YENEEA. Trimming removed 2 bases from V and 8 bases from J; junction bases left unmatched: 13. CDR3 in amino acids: CASSLNSGGVVRTQYF. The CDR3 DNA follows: TGTGCCAGCAGCTTAAATTCGGGGGGAGTCGTGCGTACGCAGTATTTT. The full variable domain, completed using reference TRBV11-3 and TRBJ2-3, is EAGVVQSPRYKIIEKKQPVAFWCNPISGHNTLYWYLQNLGQGPELLIRYENEEAVDDSQLPKDRFSAERLKGVDSTLKIQPAELGDSAVYLCASSLNSGGVVRTQYFGPGTRLTVL.

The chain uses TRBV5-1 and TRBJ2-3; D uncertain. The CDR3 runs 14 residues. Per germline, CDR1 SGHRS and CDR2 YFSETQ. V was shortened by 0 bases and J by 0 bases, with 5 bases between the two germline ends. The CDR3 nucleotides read TGCGCCAGCAGCTTGGCAACAAGCACAGATACGCAGTATTTT. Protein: CASSLATSTDTQYF.